Listed below are T cell receptor beta chains from one sample, sequenced in a study of cytomegalovirus exposure and HLA in healthy donors. Libraries were prepared by immunoSEQ multiplex PCR; TCRdb keeps only in-frame clonotypes and omits some of them. This sample has under 250,000 clones, with approximately 80% found just once. Sequencing was done on a sample of PBMCs. Receptors originate from a male donor in good health and CMV-seronegative. Each CDR3 is given with its conserved first and last residue. Each record gives: clone size, J gene, V gene, D gene, CDR3 protein, CDR3 DNA. A D gene is named only where the DNA matches it firmly. Size tells how often a clone was seen (once, few, many) or the class of an expanded clone, and some rows leave it out.

few	TRBJ2-3	TRBV13	.	CASSLSGSTDTQYF	TGTGCCAGCAGCCTGAGCGGGAGCACAGATACGCAGTATTTT
.	TRBJ2-1	TRBV5-6	.	CASSLSPRLLYNEQFF	TGTGCCAGCAGCTTGAGCCCCAGGTTATTGTACAATGAGCAGTTCTTC
.	TRBJ1-5	TRBV18	TRBD1	CASSPRTGAGQPQHF	TGTGCCAGCTCACCACGGACAGGGGCCGGTCAGCCCCAGCATTTT
.	TRBJ2-7	TRBV9	TRBD2	CASSGGPSGPGYEQYF	TGTGCCAGCAGCGGAGGCCCTAGCGGTCCAGGCTACGAGCAGTACTTC
.	TRBJ1-3	TRBV11-2	TRBD1	CASSSGQGASGNTIYF	TGTGCCAGCAGCTCGGGACAGGGGGCATCCGGAAACACCATATATTTT
.	TRBJ1-3	TRBV14	.	CASRRRGTSGNTIYF	TGTGCCAGCAGACGAAGGGGAACCTCTGGAAACACCATATATTTT
few	TRBJ2-7	TRBV5-4	.	CASSPRTSSYEQYF	TGTGCCAGCAGCCCCCGAACTAGCAGCTACGAGCAGTACTTC
.	TRBJ1-3	TRBV5-6	.	CASSAQENSGNTIYF	TGTGCCAGCAGCGCCCAGGAAAACTCTGGAAACACCATATATTTT
few	TRBJ2-3	TRBV5-1	TRBD2	CASSSGLAVLDTQYF	TGCGCCAGCAGCAGCGGACTAGCGGTATTAGATACGCAGTATTTT
.	TRBJ2-3	TRBV7-3	TRBD2	CASSLRLAGSTDTQYF	TGTGCCAGCAGCCTCCGACTAGCGGGGAGCACAGATACGCAGTATTTT
once	TRBJ1-6	TRBV6-1	.	CASSDNYNSPLHF	TGTGCCAGCAGTGATAACTATAATTCACCCCTCCACTTT
.	TRBJ1-6	TRBV6-5	.	CASSYRSSYNSPLHF	TGTGCCAGCAGTTATAGGAGCTCCTATAATTCACCCCTCCACTTT
.	TRBJ2-3	TRBV7-3	.	CASSLGLGGNTDTQYF	TGTGCCAGCAGCTTAGGGCTCGGAGGAAACACAGATACGCAGTATTTT
.	TRBJ1-3	TRBV28	.	CASSLGQGYRNTIYF	TGTGCCAGCAGTTTAGGGCAGGGTTATAGAAACACCATATATTTT
.	TRBJ1-1	TRBV18	TRBD1	CASSLGQLMDTEAFF	TGTGCCAGCTCCCTGGGACAGCTAATGGACACTGAAGCTTTCTTT
.	TRBJ2-6	TRBV7-2	TRBD1	CASSAGQGAAGANVLTF	TGTGCCAGCAGCGCGGGACAGGGGGCTGCTGGGGCCAACGTCCTGACTTTC
.	TRBJ2-1	TRBV5-4	TRBD1	CASSPGQGRNEQFF	TGTGCCAGCAGCCCGGGACAGGGGCGCAATGAGCAGTTCTTC
.	TRBJ2-2	TRBV29-1	TRBD1	CSVGQGRAGELFF	TGCAGCGTCGGACAGGGAAGGGCCGGGGAGCTGTTTTTT
.	TRBJ2-1	TRBV6-5	TRBD1	CASSPGQGVFNEQFF	TGTGCCAGCAGTCCCGGACAGGGGGTCTTCAATGAGCAGTTCTTC
few	TRBJ1-1	TRBV29-1	.	CSVESGVPGTEAFF	TGCAGCGTTGAATCGGGGGTCCCGGGCACTGAAGCTTTCTTT
.	TRBJ2-1	TRBV19	TRBD2	CASSTGLAGGDEQFF	TGTGCCAGTAGTACGGGACTAGCGGGGGGCGATGAGCAGTTCTTC
.	TRBJ1-1	TRBV6-1	.	CASLRTGNTEAFF	TGTGCCAGTCTTCGGACGGGAAACACTGAAGCTTTCTTT
.	TRBJ2-7	TRBV28	.	CATRLAVSSYEQYF	TGTGCCACCCGGCTGGCGGTTAGCTCCTACGAGCAGTACTTC
.	TRBJ2-2	TRBV19	.	CASTPMATGELFF	TGTGCCAGTACCCCAATGGCAACCGGGGAGCTGTTTTTT
few	TRBJ2-5	TRBV6-5	TRBD1	CASTQGAREYF	TGTGCCAGCACCCAGGGGGCCCGCGAGTACTTC
once	TRBJ2-7	TRBV21-1	.	CASSTRTGYSYEQYF	TGTGCCAGCAGCACCAGGACAGGTTACTCCTACGAGCAGTACTTC
.	TRBJ2-1	TRBV7-9	TRBD2	CASSPQSILAASYNEQFF	TGTGCCAGCAGTCCCCAATCAATACTAGCGGCCTCCTACAATGAGCAGTTCTTC
.	TRBJ1-3	TRBV6-1	.	CASSSQRANTIYF	TGTGCCAGCAGTAGCCAGCGGGCAAACACCATATATTTT
.	TRBJ2-1	TRBV7-9	.	CASSYSSGGGEQFF	TGTGCCAGCAGCTACTCTAGCGGAGGGGGTGAGCAGTTCTTC
once	TRBJ2-7	TRBV6-4	TRBD2	CASSDESASGRASYEQYF	TGTGCCAGCAGTGATGAGTCGGCTAGCGGGAGGGCATCCTACGAGCAGTACTTC
.	TRBJ2-3	TRBV11-2	.	CASSLNTDTQYF	TGTGCCAGCAGCTTAAACACGGATACGCAGTATTTT
.	TRBJ1-4	TRBV4-1	TRBD1	CASSGGQGAANEKLFF	TGCGCCAGCAGCGGGGGACAGGGGGCGGCTAATGAAAAACTGTTTTTT
.	TRBJ2-3	TRBV6-4	.	CASKATATDTQYF	TGTGCCAGCAAGGCGACAGCCACAGATACGCAGTATTTT
.	TRBJ2-1	TRBV11-1	.	CASSFDMYNEQFF	TGTGCCAGCAGCTTTGACATGTACAATGAGCAGTTCTTC
.	TRBJ2-1	TRBV9	.	CASSVGSGEQFF	TGTGCCAGCAGCGTAGGATCAGGCGAGCAGTTCTTC
.	TRBJ1-1	TRBV27	TRBD1	CASSRRTGGAPTEAFF	TGTGCCAGCAGTCGACGGACAGGGGGCGCCCCGACTGAAGCTTTCTTT
.	TRBJ2-2	TRBV6-6	TRBD2	CASVVAGGRTGELFF	TGTGCCAGCGTGGTGGCGGGAGGCAGGACCGGGGAGCTGTTTTTT
once	TRBJ2-7	TRBV2	TRBD2	CASSGGLARWEQYF	TGTGCCAGCAGTGGGGGACTAGCTAGGTGGGAGCAGTACTTC
.	TRBJ1-2	TRBV27	TRBD1	CASRGQNYGYTF	TGTGCCAGCAGGGGACAGAACTATGGCTACACCTTC
.	TRBJ1-4	TRBV19	.	CASSTRVPNEKLFF	TGTGCCAGTAGTACCAGGGTACCTAATGAAAAACTGTTTTTT
.	TRBJ2-1	TRBV27	.	CASVGRGEDEQFF	TGTGCCAGCGTTGGCAGGGGCGAAGATGAGCAGTTCTTC
.	TRBJ2-7	TRBV5-6	TRBD1	CASNVDRAEQYF	TGTGCCAGCAACGTGGACAGGGCCGAGCAGTACTTC
.	TRBJ2-1	TRBV21-1	.	CASSNCRGANEQFF	TGTGCCAGCAGCAACTGCCGAGGTGCCAATGAGCAGTTCTTC
.	TRBJ1-1	TRBV27	TRBD1	CASSAQGALTEAFF	TGTGCCAGCAGTGCACAGGGGGCTTTGACTGAAGCTTTCTTT
few	TRBJ2-1	TRBV29-1	TRBD1	CSGAPGTGLNNEQFF	TGCAGCGGTGCACCCGGGACAGGGTTGAACAATGAGCAGTTCTTC
few	TRBJ1-4	TRBV2	.	CASSEFGIGGTFF	TGTGCCAGCAGTGAATTCGGGATTGGAGGGACCTTTTTT
.	TRBJ1-5	TRBV2	TRBD1	CASSAIGTGNQPQHF	TGTGCCAGCAGTGCAATAGGGACAGGGAATCAGCCCCAGCATTTT
.	TRBJ2-2	TRBV5-1	.	CASRRGNLNTGELFF	TGCGCCAGCAGACGGGGGAATTTGAACACCGGGGAGCTGTTTTTT
.	TRBJ1-3	TRBV18	TRBD1	CASSRSGTGGRSGNTIYF	TGTGCCAGCTCGCGATCCGGGACAGGGGGCCGCTCTGGAAACACCATATATTTT
few	TRBJ2-3	TRBV14	TRBD2	CASSPITSATDTQYF	TGTGCCAGCAGCCCGATAACTAGCGCCACAGATACGCAGTATTTT
.	TRBJ2-7	TRBV19	.	CASRGRGRTYEQYF	TGTGCCAGTAGAGGCAGGGGAAGGACCTACGAGCAGTACTTC
.	TRBJ2-3	TRBV11-1	.	CASSPRAVDTDTQYF	TGTGCCAGCAGCCCTAGAGCGGTCGACACAGATACGCAGTATTTT
.	TRBJ1-1	TRBV6-6	.	CASSGGGAMDTEAFF	TGTGCCAGCAGTGGAGGGGGGGCTATGGACACTGAAGCTTTCTTT
.	TRBJ2-1	TRBV2	.	CASSKPPEQFF	TGTGCCAGCAGTAAGCCCCCTGAGCAGTTCTTC
once	TRBJ1-4	TRBV27	TRBD1	CASSLLPGQGQEKLFF	TGTGCCAGCAGTCTCTTACCGGGACAGGGTCAAGAAAAACTGTTTTTT